This entry is about one TCR beta chain. Per the germline V gene, CDR1 is KGHSH and CDR2 is LQKENI. CDR3 size: 16 residues. The V and J ends lost 1 base and 1 base, in that order; junction bases with no gene match: 1. The sample originates from a study of blood T cell repertoires in COVID-19. The assay was immunoSEQ multiplex PCR, and TCRdb's table has in-frame clones only and misses some. The sample lists 100,000 to 150,000 clones, about 74% occurring once. Sequencing input: peripheral blood. This TCR came from a man aged 60 to 75 with acute or convalescent COVID-19. The chain couples TRBV18 to TRBJ1-1, with 12 bases that match TRBD1. The CDR3 sequence is CASSPQGQGANTEAFF. In DNA, the CDR3 is TGTGCCAGCTCACCACAGGGACAGGGGGCGAACACTGAAGCTTTCTTT. The full variable domain, rest sourced from reference TRBV18 and TRBJ1-1, is NAGVMQNPRHLVRRRGQEARLRCSPMKGHSHVYWYRQLPEEGLKFMVYLQKENIIDESGMPKERFSAEFPKEGPSILRIQQVVRGDSAAYFCASSPQGQGANTEAFFGQGTRLTVV.